The next 22 T cell receptor beta chains were all read from a single sample in a study of control samples from healthy donors and cancer patients. Data came from immunoSEQ multiplex PCR; TCRdb stores just in-frame clones and leaves some out. The table includes about 12,000 clones, around 94% detected once. Specimen: PBMCs. The receptors were sampled from a man aged 65-85 years with head and neck cancer.

V gene TRBV28 combines with J gene TRBJ2-3; D might be TRBD2 (5 bases). The CDR3 loop spans 15 amino acids. CDR1 MDHEN and CDR2 SYDVKM come from the germline V gene. V was shortened by 7 bases and J by 2 bases, with 16 bases between the two germline ends. The CDR3 DNA reads as TGTGCCAGCACCTCGAGGTTAGACTACACAGATACGCAGTATTTT. Its translation: CASTSRLDYTDTQYF. The whole variable domain, filled in from reference TRBV28 and TRBJ2-3, reads DVKVTQSSRYLVKRTGEKVFLECVQDMDHENMFWYRQDPGLGLRLIYFSYDVKMKEKGDIPEGYSVSREKKERFSLILESASTNQTSMYLCASTSRLDYTDTQYFGPGTRLTVL.

The J gene is TRBJ2-3, the V gene TRBV7-2; D might be TRBD1 (6 bases). V lost 1 base to trimming and J lost 1 base, with 12 bases between them. The CDR3 has 16 amino acids. Germline lookup yields CDR1 SGHTA and CDR2 FQGNSA. The DNA for the CDR3 is TGTGCCAGCAGCTTAGTTCAGGGGATCGGCACAGATACGCAGTATTTT. Translation: CASSLVQGIGTDTQYF.

The chain uses TRBV2 and TRBJ2-1; TRBD2 matches at 13 bases. The junction had 8 bases not matched to a gene; V was cut back by 10 bases and J by 8 bases. The CDR3 has 14 amino acids. Germline loops: CDR1 SNHLY, CDR2 FYNNEI. As DNA, the CDR3 is TGTGCCAACGCGGGACTAGCGGGATTCGATGAGCAGTTCTTC. Amino acid sequence: CANAGLAGFDEQFF.

The chain uses TRBV5-6 and TRBJ1-6, with TRBD1 identical over 8 bases. This CDR3 has 17 amino acids. After removal of 4 bases from V and 0 bases from J, the junction contained 6 bases not matched to a gene. Germline V gene sequence: CDR1 SGHDT, CDR2 YYEEEE. The CDR3 loop reads CASSQSGGLSYNSPLHF. The CDR3 region has the DNA TGTGCCAGCAGCCAGTCAGGGGGCCTCTCCTATAATTCACCCCTCCACTTT.

The rearrangement links TRBV9 to TRBJ1-3; 11 bases agree with TRBD1. V gave up 3 bases and J gave up 3 bases; unmatched junction bases: 8. The CDR3 is 17 residues long. Germline CDR1 reads SGDLS; CDR2 reads YYNGEE. CDR3 in amino acids: CASSARTGGRGGNTIYF. Here the CDR3 DNA reads TGTGCCAGCAGCGCCCGGACAGGGGGCAGAGGTGGAAACACCATATATTTT.

This chain links TRBV6-5 with TRBJ2-1; TRBD1 agrees at 7 bases. V lost 7 bases to trimming and J lost 3 bases; unmatched junction nucleotides: 9. The V gene's germline CDR1 is MNHEY and CDR2 SVGAGI. The CDR3 length is 15 residues. The CDR3 is CASTLTGTDYNEQFF. The CDR3 DNA follows: TGTGCCAGCACTCTTACCGGGACAGACTACAATGAGCAGTTCTTC.

CDR3 protein: CASSSAGVGTEAFF. CDR3 nucleotide sequence: TGCGCCAGCAGCTCGGCAGGTGTCGGGACTGAAGCTTTCTTT. The chain employs TRBV5-1 and TRBJ1-1; no reliable D call. V gave up 3 bases and J gave up 5 bases, with 14 bases separating them. The CDR3 extends over 14 amino acids. Germline CDR1 and CDR2: SGHRS and YFSETQ.

V usage is TRBV4-1 and J usage is TRBJ1-2; tentative D call: TRBD1 (5 bases). Germline V lookup: CDR1 MGHRA, CDR2 YSYEKL. This CDR3 region has 14 residues. The germline V and J ends were trimmed by 4 bases and 6 bases, with 15 bases remaining between them. In nucleotides, the CDR3 is TGCGCCAGCAGCCCAGGTGGGGGGTTGGATGGCTACACCTTC. Its translation is CASSPGGGLDGYTF.

In this sample, this clone turned up once. This chain joins TRBV7-3 and TRBJ1-1; tentatively, D is TRBD1 (6 bases). The V end was cut by 4 bases, the J end by 12 bases, with 21 bases between. Germline V gene data show CDR1 as SGHTA and CDR2 as FQGTGA. The CDR3 covers 14 residues. Written as DNA, the CDR3 is TGTGCCAGCAGCTACCACCAATCGAACAGGGTTCCTTTCTTT. This codes for CASSYHQSNRVPFF.

The chain carries TRBV6-5 and TRBJ2-5; possibly TRBD1 for D (5 bases). The ends were cut back, 2 bases at V and 5 bases at J, with 9 bases in the middle. Looked up from germline, CDR1 is MNHEY and CDR2 is SVGAGI. The CDR3 has 13 amino acids. CDR3: CASSYRKGETQYF. In DNA, the CDR3 is TGTGCCAGCAGTTACAGGAAGGGGGAGACCCAGTACTTC.

The CDR3 DNA reads TGTGCCAGTAGTATAGAGGGACAGGCTGGAAACACCATATATTTT. Amino acid sequence: CASSIEGQAGNTIYF. The chain combines TRBV19 with TRBJ1-3, with 8 positions matching TRBD1. The germline V gene encodes CDR1 LNHDA and CDR2 SQIVND (reference sequence). This CDR3 has 15 residues. V dropped 0 bases and J dropped 2; count of bases not matched to a gene: 0. Filled out from reference TRBV19 and TRBJ1-3, the complete variable domain reads DGGITQSPKYLFRKEGQNVTLSCEQNLNHDAMYWYRQDPGQGLRLIYYSQIVNDFQKGDIAEGYSVSREKKESFPLTVTSAQKNPTAFYLCASSIEGQAGNTIYFGEGSWLTVV.

The rearrangement uses TRBV5-4 and TRBJ2-1; 11 bases are shared with TRBD1. The CDR3 consists of 16 residues. Germline V CDR1 and CDR2: SGHNT, YYREEE (reference sequence). V shed 4 bases, J shed 6 bases, and the junction held 9 bases outside the gene matches. The CDR3: CASSQAGTGGINEQFF. CDR3 bases: TGTGCCAGCAGCCAGGCCGGGACAGGGGGAATCAATGAGCAGTTCTTC.

The chain links TRBV5-4 to TRBJ2-7; D is possibly TRBD1 (6 bases). There are 14 residues in the CDR3. Trimming removed 3 bases from V and 2 bases from J, with 12 bases in between. Germline CDR1 is SGHNT and CDR2 is YYREEE (reference sequence). The CDR3 spells CASSSRQAPYEQYF. The CDR3 DNA sequence: TGTGCCAGCAGCTCCCGACAGGCCCCCTACGAGCAGTACTTC.

The chain links TRBV5-4 to TRBJ1-1; the D is unclear. V dropped 4 bases and J dropped 0 bases, with 4 bases sitting between them. This CDR3 has 12 amino acids. Germline V gene data show CDR1 as SGHNT and CDR2 as YYREEE (reference sequence). The CDR3 loop is CASSVMNTEAFF. The CDR3 region has the DNA TGTGCCAGCAGCGTGATGAACACTGAAGCTTTCTTT.

The rearrangement links TRBV7-2 to TRBJ1-5; D is perhaps TRBD1 (5 bases). CDR3 length: 16 residues. V was pared by 3 bases and J by 4 bases, with 16 bases between. In germline, CDR1 is SGHTA, CDR2 FQGNSA. CDR3 sequence: CASSLGGTGMNQPQHF. The CDR3 DNA reads as TGTGCCAGCAGCTTGGGAGGGACGGGGATGAATCAGCCCCAGCATTTT.

The chain joins TRBV6-4 to TRBJ1-2, with D perhaps TRBD1 (6 bases). V was shortened by 0 bases and J by 7 bases, with 12 bases between the two germline ends. In germline, CDR1 is MRHNA, CDR2 SNTAGT. The CDR3 is 14 amino acids. The CDR3 DNA sequence: TGTGCCAGCAGTGACTCGAGCAGGGGAGGTGGCTACACCTTC. This translates into CASSDSSRGGGYTF.

This rearrangement joins TRBV5-1 to TRBJ2-7; D possibly matches TRBD1 or TRBD2 (7 bases each). The CDR3 length is 13 residues. Trimming took 4 bases from V and 5 from J, leaving 13 bases between them. Germline values: CDR1 SGHRS, CDR2 YFSETQ. The CDR3 DNA is TGCGCCAGCAGCCACCCAGGGGGGGACGAGCAGTACTTC. This translates into CASSHPGGDEQYF.

This rearrangement joins TRBV5-1 to TRBJ1-4, with D perhaps matching TRBD1 (5 bases). The V and J ends lost 1 base and 0 bases respectively, with 7 bases between them. Germline V gives CDR1 SGHRS, CDR2 YFSETQ. The CDR3 sequence is 15 residues long. The CDR3 is CASSLWGPTNEKLFF. The CDR3 DNA is TGCGCCAGCAGCTTGTGGGGACCAACTAATGAAAAACTGTTTTTT.

This chain uses TRBV6-6 with TRBJ2-3, with TRBD2 matching over 8 bases. Germline V gene lookup returns CDR1 MNHNY and CDR2 SVGAGI (reference sequence). J gave up 5 bases and V 5 bases, and 9 bases lay outside the gene matches. This CDR3 is built from 15 residues. The CDR3 loop reads CASSGRGGWRDTQYF. CDR3 bases: TGTGCCAGCAGTGGACGGGGGGGCTGGAGAGATACGCAGTATTTT.

The chain couples TRBV10-1 to TRBJ1-1; the D gene is possibly TRBD1 (5 bases). Trimming removed 0 bases at V and 5 bases at J, with 10 bases between. The CDR3 is 14 amino acids. CDR1 is WNHNN and CDR2 is SYGVQD in the germline V gene (reference sequence). The CDR3 DNA sequence: TGCGCCAGCAGTGAGTCGTGGGGGGGGACTGAAGCTTTCTTT. It specifies CASSESWGGTEAFF.

The chain links TRBV6-5 to TRBJ2-1; 9 bases match TRBD1. There are 14 residues in the CDR3. The trim removed 7 bases at V and 9 bases at J, leaving 10 bases unmatched. Germline CDR1 is MNHEY and CDR2 is SVGAGI. The CDR3 DNA sequence: TGTGCCAGCATAAAACCTGGGACAGGGCGTGAGCAGTTCTTC. Translating it yields CASIKPGTGREQFF.

The rearrangement uses TRBV29-1 and TRBJ2-2, with D unresolved. There are 13 residues in the CDR3. Trimming cost V 7 bases and J 4 bases, with 13 bases left between them. Germline V gene data show CDR1 as SQVTM and CDR2 as ANQGSEA. The CDR3 nucleotides are TGCAGCGCTATTCGGGCCTCCACCGGGGAGCTGTTTTTT. Protein: CSAIRASTGELFF.